This T cell receptor beta chain was sequenced during a study of blood T cell repertoires in COVID-19. Study overall: Italy, Spain and the United States were the sources of the convalescent and acute COVID-19 samples. Sample material is recorded as cDNA or gDNA derived from T cells, B-cell-depleted T cells, or PBMCs.

This CDR3 spans 16 amino acids. Germline lookup yields CDR1 SNHLY and CDR2 FYNNEI. V gave up 5 bases and J gave up 7 bases, with 21 bases separating them. Authors' processing steps: Estimates of nucleated cell counts were drawn from the amplification of reference gene primers. TCRdb's copy holds only in-frame clones and misses some; the assay was immunoSEQ multiplex PCR. V and J calls and clone size are given by that table; D and trimming were obtained from the DNA. In the table there are 250,000 to 350,000 clones, 90% of which are singletons. Adults between roughly 18 and 89 years of age took part from 20 to 25 US areas.

This receptor was taken from a young woman with acute COVID-19. J is TRBJ1-5 and V is TRBV2; D remains unclear. The sequenced sample was PBMCs or T cells enriched from blood (not recorded which). The CDR3 reads CASSPRAGGLGQPQHF. Written as DNA, the CDR3 is TGTGCCAGCAGTCCGCGGGCTGGAGGGCTGGGACAGCCCCAGCATTTT.